Listed here are 16 T cell receptor beta chains from one sample, sequenced in a study of persistence of HIV-infected CD4 T cells. These receptors lack a known antigen. The immunoSEQ assay was version 4, run in survey mode. TCRdb's table, derived via immunoSEQ multiplex PCR, lists solely in-frame clones and lacks some. This table holds 20,000 to 25,000 clones, 74% found once. An overlapping HIV-1 Gag peptide pool stimulated these cells at about 1 ug/peptide/mL. Sorting selected CD4+ T cells upregulating both CD40 ligand and CD69. The sequencing used CD4+ T cells sorted from PBMCs after approximately 19-hour stimulation, collected from a patient who received antiretroviral therapy. Receptors were obtained from an adult man with HIV who was CMV-seropositive.

This rearrangement joins TRBV19 to TRBJ1-3, with 7 bases aligning to TRBD1. The V gene end was trimmed by 1 base and the J gene end by 0 bases; junction bases not matched to a gene: 6. This CDR3 is built from 17 residues. Germline CDR1 LNHDA, CDR2 SQIVND (reference sequence). The CDR3 protein is CASSIGRDSSSGNTIYF. The CDR3 coding sequence is TGTGCCAGTAGTATAGGGCGGGACAGCAGCTCTGGAAACACCATATATTTT. The variable domain in full, with the rest retrieved from reference TRBV19 and TRBJ1-3, is DGGITQSPKYLFRKEGQNVTLSCEQNLNHDAMYWYRQDPGQGLRLIYYSQIVNDFQKGDIAEGYSVSREKKESFPLTVTSAQKNPTAFYLCASSIGRDSSSGNTIYFGEGSWLTVV.

In its sample, this clone was seen a few times. This chain connects TRBV6-5 to TRBJ1-6; 9 bases line up with TRBD1. V lost 5 bases, J lost 13 bases, and 3 bases stayed unmatched. The CDR3 is 12 residues long. Germline assignment: CDR1 MNHEY and CDR2 SVGAGI. CDR3: CASSTGQGPLHF. CDR3 sequence (DNA): TGTGCCAGCAGTACGGGACAGGGCCCCCTCCACTTT.

The chain recombines TRBV5-1 with TRBJ1-1; unclear D gene. The V gene's germline CDR1 is SGHRS and CDR2 YFSETQ. Deletions cut 0 bases from V and 1 base from J, with 10 bases between. The CDR3 totals 15 residues. The DNA for the CDR3 is TGCGCCAGCAGCTTGGTCGTCGGCAGGAACACTGAAGCTTTCTTT. It translates to CASSLVVGRNTEAFF.

This clone was counted a few times. The rearrangement uses TRBV10-1 and TRBJ2-6, with D maybe TRBD1 (5 bases). Trimming left V 6 bases short and J 3 bases short, with 12 bases between. The CDR3 is 15 amino acids. Germline V gene sequence: CDR1 WNHNN, CDR2 SYGVQD (reference sequence). This CDR3 is CASSDGHLGANVLTF. DNA of the CDR3: TGCGCCAGCAGCGATGGACACCTTGGGGCCAACGTCCTGACTTTC.

Turning to this clone: A read error may explain this, as a much larger clone is one base away. J is TRBJ2-1 and V is TRBV2, with TRBD2 matching over 15 bases. V lost 5 bases, J lost 2 bases, and 4 bases stayed unmatched. The CDR3 totals 17 residues. Germline V CDR1 and CDR2: SNHLY, FYNNEI. CDR3 sequence (DNA): TGTGCCAGCAGTCCCTGGACTAGCGGGGGGGCCTACAATGAGCAGTTCTTC. It codes for CASSPWTSGGAYNEQFF.

V is TRBV18 and J is TRBJ1-6, with D possibly TRBD1 on 6 matching bases. Germline lookup yields CDR1 KGHSH and CDR2 LQKENI. Trimming left V 3 bases short and J 14 bases short, with 17 bases between. The CDR3 has 14 residues. The CDR3 region has the DNA TGTGCCAGCTCACCGATGGAAGACAGGTCGGCCCTCCACTTT. Translating gives CASSPMEDRSALHF.

The gene calls are TRBV3-1 (or the pseudogene TRBV3-2) and TRBJ1-4; 7 nucleotides line up with TRBD1. The CDR3 totals 14 residues. V dropped 1 base and J dropped 10; count of bases not matched to a gene: 6. The V gene's germline CDR1 is LGHDT and CDR2 YNNKEL (reference sequence). The CDR3 here is CASSQGRGIGKLFF. CDR3 sequence (DNA): TGTGCCAGCAGCCAAGGCAGGGGGATCGGAAAACTGTTTTTT.

This rearrangement joins TRBV27 to TRBJ2-3, with D perhaps matching TRBD1 (5 bases). This CDR3 is built from 17 residues. The germline V gene has CDR1 MNHEY and CDR2 SMNVEV (reference sequence). V lost 3 bases, J lost 3 bases, and 19 bases lay in between. CDR3 residues: CASSFGALRAVTDTQYF. CDR3 in DNA: TGTGCCAGCAGTTTTGGAGCTCTCAGGGCAGTTACAGATACGCAGTATTTT.

The rearrangement links TRBV12-3 or TRBV12-4 to TRBJ1-1; D unresolved. The length of the CDR3 is 13 residues. Trimming pared 2 bases from V and 3 bases from J, leaving 7 bases between. The CDR3 sequence: CASSLSGYTEAFF. The CDR3 DNA is TGTGCCAGCAGTTTAAGCGGTTACACTGAAGCTTTCTTT.

The genes are TRBV6-5 and TRBJ1-6; possible D gene TRBD1, 5 bases. The CDR3 loop spans 15 amino acids. Trimming stripped 7 bases from V and 9 bases from J, with 19 bases between. Germline CDR1 MNHEY, CDR2 SVGAGI. The CDR3 nucleotides are TGTGCCAGCACTACCCAGGGTTACTGGCCTTCACCCCTCCACTTT. Protein product: CASTTQGYWPSPLHF.

A note on this clone: Other DNA sequences within the sample encode an identical CDR3. CDR3 amino acids: CASSPGDRGRGYTF. CDR3 bases: TGTGCCAGCTCACCTGGGGACAGGGGGCGCGGCTACACCTTC. The chain uses TRBV18 and TRBJ1-2, with 12 bases identical to TRBD1. The CDR3 is made up of 14 amino acids. Losses at the gene ends were 3 bases for V and 8 bases for J; bases not matched to a gene: 4. The V gene's germline CDR1 is KGHSH and CDR2 LQKENI. The full variable domain, its missing parts supplied by reference TRBV18 and TRBJ1-2, is NAGVMQNPRHLVRRRGQEARLRCSPMKGHSHVYWYRQLPEEGLKFMVYLQKENIIDESGMPKERFSAEFPKEGPSILRIQQVVRGDSAAYFCASSPGDRGRGYTFGSGTRLTVV.

The chain is built from TRBV29-1 and TRBJ2-2; 7 positions agree with TRBD1. Trimming cost V 4 bases and J 6 bases; bases outside gene matches: 5. The CDR3 contains 13 residues. Germline CDR1 SQVTM, CDR2 ANQGSEA. CDR3 in amino acids: CSVVGTAAGELFF. The CDR3 coding sequence is TGCAGCGTTGTGGGGACAGCAGCCGGGGAGCTGTTTTTT.

The chain recombines TRBV5-1 with TRBJ2-1; no reliable D call. The length of the CDR3 is 11 residues. The germline CDR1 and CDR2 sequences are SGHRS and YFSETQ. V was cut by 4 bases and J by 4 bases, with 3 bases left in between. The CDR3 DNA sequence: TGCGCCAGCAGCGTTTACAATGAGCAGTTCTTC. Its translation is CASSVYNEQFF.

V usage is TRBV21-1 and J usage is TRBJ1-1. TRBV21-1 has pseudogene status. CDR3 size: 14 residues. The CDR3 loop reads CASSKAALNTEAFF. The CDR3 DNA is TGTGCCAGCAGCAAAGCCGCACTGAACACTGAAGCTTTCTTT.

The chain employs TRBV4-1 and TRBJ2-5, with 9 bases aligning to TRBD2. The CDR3 has 16 amino acids. V shed 4 bases and J 0 bases; nucleotides not matched to a gene: 6. Germline V gives CDR1 MGHRA, CDR2 YSYEKL. The CDR3 region has the DNA TGCGCCAGCAGCCGGAGGCGGGAGGGGAACCAAGAGACCCAGTACTTC. This codes for CASSRRREGNQETQYF.

This clone occurred a few times. J is TRBJ2-7 and V is TRBV12-3 or TRBV12-4; D call uncertain. The CDR3 spans 11 residues. Trimming removed 6 bases from V and 7 bases from J, with 10 bases in between. CDR3 coding DNA: TGTGCCAGCAGCCAGAGGTTTGAGCAGTACTTC. This gives the protein CASSQRFEQYF.